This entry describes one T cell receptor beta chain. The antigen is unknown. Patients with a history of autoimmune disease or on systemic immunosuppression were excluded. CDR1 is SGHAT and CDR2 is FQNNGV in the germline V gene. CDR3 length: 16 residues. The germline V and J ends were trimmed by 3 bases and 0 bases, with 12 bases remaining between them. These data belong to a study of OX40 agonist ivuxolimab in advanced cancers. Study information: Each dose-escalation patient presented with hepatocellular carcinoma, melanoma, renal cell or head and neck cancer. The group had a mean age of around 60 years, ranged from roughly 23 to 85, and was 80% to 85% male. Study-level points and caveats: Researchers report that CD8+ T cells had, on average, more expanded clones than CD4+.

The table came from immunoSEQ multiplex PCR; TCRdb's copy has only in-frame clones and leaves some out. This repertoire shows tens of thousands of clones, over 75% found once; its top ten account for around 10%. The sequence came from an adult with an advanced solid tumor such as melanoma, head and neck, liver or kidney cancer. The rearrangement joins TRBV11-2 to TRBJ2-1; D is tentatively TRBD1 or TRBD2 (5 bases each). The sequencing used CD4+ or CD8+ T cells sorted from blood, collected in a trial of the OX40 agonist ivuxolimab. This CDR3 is CASSLWGPSSYNEQFF. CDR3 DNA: TGTGCCAGCAGCTTGTGGGGACCCAGCTCCTACAATGAGCAGTTCTTC. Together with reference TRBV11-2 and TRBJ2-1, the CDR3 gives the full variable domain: EAGVAQSPRYKIIEKRQSVAFWCNPISGHATLYWYQQILGQGPKLLIQFQNNGVVDDSQLPKDRFSAERLKGVDSTLKIQPAKLEDSAVYLCASSLWGPSSYNEQFFGPGTRLTVL.